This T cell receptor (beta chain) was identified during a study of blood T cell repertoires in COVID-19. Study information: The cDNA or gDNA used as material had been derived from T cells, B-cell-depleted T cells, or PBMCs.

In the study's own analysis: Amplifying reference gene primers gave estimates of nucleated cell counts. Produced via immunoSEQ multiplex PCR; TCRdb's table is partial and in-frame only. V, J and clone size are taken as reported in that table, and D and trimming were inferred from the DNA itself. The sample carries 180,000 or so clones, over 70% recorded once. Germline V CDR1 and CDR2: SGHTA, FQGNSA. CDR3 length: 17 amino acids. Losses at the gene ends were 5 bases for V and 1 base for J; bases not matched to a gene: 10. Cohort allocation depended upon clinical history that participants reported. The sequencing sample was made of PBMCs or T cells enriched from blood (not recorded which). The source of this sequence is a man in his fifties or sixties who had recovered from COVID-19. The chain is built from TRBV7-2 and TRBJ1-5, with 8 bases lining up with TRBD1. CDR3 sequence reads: CASSETRTGWSNQPQHF. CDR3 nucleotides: TGTGCCAGCAGCGAGACCAGGACAGGGTGGAGCAATCAGCCCCAGCATTTT.